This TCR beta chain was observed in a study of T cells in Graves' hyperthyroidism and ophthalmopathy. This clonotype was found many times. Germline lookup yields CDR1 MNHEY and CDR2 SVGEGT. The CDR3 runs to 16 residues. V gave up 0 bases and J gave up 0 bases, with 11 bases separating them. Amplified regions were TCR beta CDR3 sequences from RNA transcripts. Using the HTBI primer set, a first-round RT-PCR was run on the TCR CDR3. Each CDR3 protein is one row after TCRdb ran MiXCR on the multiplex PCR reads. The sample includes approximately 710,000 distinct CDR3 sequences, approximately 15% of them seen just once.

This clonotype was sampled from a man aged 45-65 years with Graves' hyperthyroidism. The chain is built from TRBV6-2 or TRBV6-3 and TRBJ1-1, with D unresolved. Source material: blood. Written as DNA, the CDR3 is TGTGCCAGCAGTTACTCAACCGGACCGCTGAACACTGAAGCTTTCTTT. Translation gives CASSYSTGPLNTEAFF.